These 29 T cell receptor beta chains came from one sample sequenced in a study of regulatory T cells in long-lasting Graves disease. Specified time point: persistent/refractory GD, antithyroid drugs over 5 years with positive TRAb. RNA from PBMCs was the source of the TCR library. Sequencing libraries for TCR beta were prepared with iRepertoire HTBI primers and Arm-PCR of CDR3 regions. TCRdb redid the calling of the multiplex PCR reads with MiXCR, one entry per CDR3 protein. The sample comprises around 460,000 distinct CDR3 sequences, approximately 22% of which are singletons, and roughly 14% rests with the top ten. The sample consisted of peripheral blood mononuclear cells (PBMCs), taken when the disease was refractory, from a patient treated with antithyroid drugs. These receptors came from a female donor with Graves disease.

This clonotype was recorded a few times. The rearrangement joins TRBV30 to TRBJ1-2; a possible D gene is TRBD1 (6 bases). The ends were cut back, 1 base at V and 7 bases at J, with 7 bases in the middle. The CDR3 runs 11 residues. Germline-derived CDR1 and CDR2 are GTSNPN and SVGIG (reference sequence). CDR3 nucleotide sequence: TGTGCCTGGAGTGCAGGGGCTGGCTACACCTTC. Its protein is CAWSAGAGYTF.

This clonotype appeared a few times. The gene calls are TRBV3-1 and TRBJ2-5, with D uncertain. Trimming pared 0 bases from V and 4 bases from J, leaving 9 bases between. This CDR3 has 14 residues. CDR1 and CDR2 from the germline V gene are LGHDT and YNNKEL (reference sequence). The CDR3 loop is CASSQDFWGETQYF. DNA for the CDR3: TGTGCCAGCAGCCAAGATTTCTGGGGAGAGACCCAGTACTTC.

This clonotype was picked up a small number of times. The CDR3 region is CAWRRRFYSYEQYF. The CDR3 nucleotides are TGTGCCTGGAGGCGGCGGTTTTACTCCTACGAGCAGTACTTC. The chain combines TRBV30 with TRBJ2-7; D gene unclear. V was trimmed by 3 bases and J by 0 bases, leaving 12 bases between them. The CDR3 is 14 residues long. Germline V lookup: CDR1 GTSNPN, CDR2 SVGIG (reference sequence).

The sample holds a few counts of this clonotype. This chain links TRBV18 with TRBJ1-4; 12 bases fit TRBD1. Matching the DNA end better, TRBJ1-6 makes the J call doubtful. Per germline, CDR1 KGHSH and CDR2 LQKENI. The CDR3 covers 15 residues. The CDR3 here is CASSPGQGARSPLHF. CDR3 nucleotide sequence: TGTGCCAGCTCACCGGGACAGGGGGCAAGGTCACCCCTCCACTTT.

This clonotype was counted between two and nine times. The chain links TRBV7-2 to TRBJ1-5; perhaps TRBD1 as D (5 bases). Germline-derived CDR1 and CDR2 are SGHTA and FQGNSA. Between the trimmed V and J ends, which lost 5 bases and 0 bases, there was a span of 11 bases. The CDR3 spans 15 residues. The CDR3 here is CASSPGFTSNQPQHF. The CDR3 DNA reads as TGTGCCAGCAGCCCAGGGTTCACTAGCAATCAGCCCCAGCATTTT.

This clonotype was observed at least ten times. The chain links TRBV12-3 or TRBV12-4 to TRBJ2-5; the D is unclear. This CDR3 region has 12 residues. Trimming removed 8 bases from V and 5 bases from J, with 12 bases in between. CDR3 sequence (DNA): TGTGCCAGCGAAGCAGCTGGGGAGACCCAGTACTTC. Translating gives CASEAAGETQYF.

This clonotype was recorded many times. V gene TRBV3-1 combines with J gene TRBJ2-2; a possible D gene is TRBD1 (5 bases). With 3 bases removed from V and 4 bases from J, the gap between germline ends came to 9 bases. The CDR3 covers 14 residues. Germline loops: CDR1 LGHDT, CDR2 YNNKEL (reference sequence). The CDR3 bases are TGTGCCAGCAGCCATTGGGGCGGCACCGGGGAGCTGTTTTTT. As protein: CASSHWGGTGELFF.

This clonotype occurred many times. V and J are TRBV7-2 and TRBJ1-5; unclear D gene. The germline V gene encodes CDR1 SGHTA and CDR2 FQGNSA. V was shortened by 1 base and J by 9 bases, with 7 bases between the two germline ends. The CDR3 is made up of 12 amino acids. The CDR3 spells CASSLEPGPQHF. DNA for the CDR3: TGTGCCAGCAGCTTAGAACCGGGGCCCCAGCATTTT.

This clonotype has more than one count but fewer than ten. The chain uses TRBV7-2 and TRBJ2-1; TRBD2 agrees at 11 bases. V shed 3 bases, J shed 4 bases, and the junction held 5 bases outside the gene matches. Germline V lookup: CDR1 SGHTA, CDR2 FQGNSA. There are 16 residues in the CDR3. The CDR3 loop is CASSFLTSGDYNEQFF. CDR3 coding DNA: TGTGCCAGCAGCTTCTTGACTAGCGGGGATTACAATGAGCAGTTCTTC.

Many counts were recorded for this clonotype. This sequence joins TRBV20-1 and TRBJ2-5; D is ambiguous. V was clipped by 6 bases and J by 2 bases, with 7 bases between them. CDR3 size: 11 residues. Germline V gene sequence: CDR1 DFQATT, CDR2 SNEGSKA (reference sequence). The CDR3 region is CSAYLQETQYF. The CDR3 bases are TGCAGTGCGTATCTACAAGAGACCCAGTACTTC.

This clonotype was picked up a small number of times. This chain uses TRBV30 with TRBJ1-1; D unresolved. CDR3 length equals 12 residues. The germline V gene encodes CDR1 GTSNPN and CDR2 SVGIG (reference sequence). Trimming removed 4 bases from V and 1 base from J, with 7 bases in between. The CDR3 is CAWNRPNTEAFF. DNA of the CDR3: TGTGCCTGGAACCGACCGAACACTGAAGCTTTCTTT.

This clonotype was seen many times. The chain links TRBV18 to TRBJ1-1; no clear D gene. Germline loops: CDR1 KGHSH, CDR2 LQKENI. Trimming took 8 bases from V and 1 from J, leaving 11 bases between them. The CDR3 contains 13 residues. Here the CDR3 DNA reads TGTGCCAGCAGCCCCACGGAGAACACTGAAGCTTTCTTT. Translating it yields CASSPTENTEAFF.

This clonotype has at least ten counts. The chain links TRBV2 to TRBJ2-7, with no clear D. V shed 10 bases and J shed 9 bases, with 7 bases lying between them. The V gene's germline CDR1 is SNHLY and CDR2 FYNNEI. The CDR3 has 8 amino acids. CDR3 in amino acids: CAIRRQYF. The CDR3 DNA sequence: TGTGCCATCAGGAGGCAGTACTTC.

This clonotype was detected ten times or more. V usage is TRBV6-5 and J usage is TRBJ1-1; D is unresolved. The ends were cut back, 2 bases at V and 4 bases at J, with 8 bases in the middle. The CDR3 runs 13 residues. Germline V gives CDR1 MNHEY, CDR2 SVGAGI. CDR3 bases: TGTGCCAGCAGTTACGAGAGGAGCACTGAAGCTTTCTTT. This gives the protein CASSYERSTEAFF.

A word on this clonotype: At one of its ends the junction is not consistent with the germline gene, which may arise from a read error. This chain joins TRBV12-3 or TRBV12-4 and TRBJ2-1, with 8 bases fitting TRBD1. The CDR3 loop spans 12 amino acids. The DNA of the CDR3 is TGTGCCAGCAGCCGCCTCGACAGGGGAGGTTCATTC. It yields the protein CASSRLDRGGSF.

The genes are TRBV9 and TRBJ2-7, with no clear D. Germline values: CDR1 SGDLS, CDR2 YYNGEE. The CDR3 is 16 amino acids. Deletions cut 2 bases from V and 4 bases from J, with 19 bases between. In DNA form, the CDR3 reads TGTGCCAGCAGCGTGGGATTGGCCCTGGACCCATACGAGCAGTACTTC. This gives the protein CASSVGLALDPYEQYF.

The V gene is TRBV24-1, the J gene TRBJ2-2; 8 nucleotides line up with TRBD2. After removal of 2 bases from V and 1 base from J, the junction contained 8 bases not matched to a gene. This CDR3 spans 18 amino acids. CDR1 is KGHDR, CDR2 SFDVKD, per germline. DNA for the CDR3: TGTGCCACCAGTGATTCCCGTTTTAGCGGGGAGAACACCGGGGAGCTGTTTTTT. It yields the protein CATSDSRFSGENTGELFF.

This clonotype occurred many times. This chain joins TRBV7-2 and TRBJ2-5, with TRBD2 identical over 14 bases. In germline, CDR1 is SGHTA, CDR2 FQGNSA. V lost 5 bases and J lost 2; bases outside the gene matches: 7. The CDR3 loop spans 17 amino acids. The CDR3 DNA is TGTGCCAGCAGCCATACGGGACTAGCGGGGGATCAAGAGACCCAGTACTTC. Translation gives CASSHTGLAGDQETQYF.

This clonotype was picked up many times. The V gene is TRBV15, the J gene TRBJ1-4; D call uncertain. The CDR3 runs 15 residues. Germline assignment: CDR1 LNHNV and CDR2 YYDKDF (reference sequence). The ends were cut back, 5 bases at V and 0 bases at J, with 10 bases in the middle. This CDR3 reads CATSPGGATNEKLFF. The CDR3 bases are TGTGCCACCAGCCCCGGCGGCGCAACTAATGAAAAACTGTTTTTT.

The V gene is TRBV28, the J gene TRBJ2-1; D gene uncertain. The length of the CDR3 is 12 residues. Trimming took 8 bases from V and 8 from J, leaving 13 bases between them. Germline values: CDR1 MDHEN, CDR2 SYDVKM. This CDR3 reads CASLDQYHEQFF. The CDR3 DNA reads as TGTGCCAGCCTCGACCAATACCATGAGCAGTTCTTC.

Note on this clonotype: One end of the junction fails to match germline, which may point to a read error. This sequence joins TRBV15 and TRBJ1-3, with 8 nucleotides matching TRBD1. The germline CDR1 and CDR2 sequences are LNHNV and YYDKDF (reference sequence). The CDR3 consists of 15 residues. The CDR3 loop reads CATSRDRLLGSTIYF. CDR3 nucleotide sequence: TGTGCCACCAGCCGGGACAGGCTTCTTGGAAGCACCATATATTTT.

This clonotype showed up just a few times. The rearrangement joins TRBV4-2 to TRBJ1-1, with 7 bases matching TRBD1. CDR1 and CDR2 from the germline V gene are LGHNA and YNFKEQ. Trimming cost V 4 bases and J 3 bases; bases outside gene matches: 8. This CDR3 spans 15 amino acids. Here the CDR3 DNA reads TGTGCCAGCAGCCTTTCCGCTGACAGGGACACTGAAGCTTTCTTT. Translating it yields CASSLSADRDTEAFF.

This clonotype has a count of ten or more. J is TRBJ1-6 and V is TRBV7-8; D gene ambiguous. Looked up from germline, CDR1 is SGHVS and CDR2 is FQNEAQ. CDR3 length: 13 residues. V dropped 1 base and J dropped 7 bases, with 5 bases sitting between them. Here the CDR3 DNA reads TGTGCCAGCAGCTTAGGACGGAATTCACCCCTCCACTTT. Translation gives CASSLGRNSPLHF.

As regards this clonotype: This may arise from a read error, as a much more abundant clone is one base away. The CDR3 DNA is TGTGCCAGCAGTTACGGGGTCCCCGGGTCAGAGTCCTACGAGCAGTACTTC. This gives the protein CASSYGVPGSESYEQYF. The chain is built from TRBV12-3 or TRBV12-4 and TRBJ2-7; tentative D call: TRBD2 (5 bases). Trimming removed 4 bases at V and 1 base at J, with 20 bases between. CDR3 length: 17 amino acids.

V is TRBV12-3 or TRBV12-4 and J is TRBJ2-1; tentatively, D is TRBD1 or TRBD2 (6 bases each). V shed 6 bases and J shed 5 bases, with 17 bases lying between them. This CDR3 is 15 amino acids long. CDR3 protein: CASSPDIGGHNEQFF. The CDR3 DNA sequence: TGTGCCAGCAGCCCTGACATCGGGGGCCACAATGAGCAGTTCTTC.

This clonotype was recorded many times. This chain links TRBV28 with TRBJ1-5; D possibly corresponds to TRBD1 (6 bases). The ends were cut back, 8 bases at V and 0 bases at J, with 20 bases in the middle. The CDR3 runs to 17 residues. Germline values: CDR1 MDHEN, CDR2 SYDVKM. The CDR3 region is CASYRLGGYYSNQPQHF. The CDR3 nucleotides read TGTGCCAGCTACCGGTTGGGGGGCTACTATAGCAATCAGCCCCAGCATTTT.

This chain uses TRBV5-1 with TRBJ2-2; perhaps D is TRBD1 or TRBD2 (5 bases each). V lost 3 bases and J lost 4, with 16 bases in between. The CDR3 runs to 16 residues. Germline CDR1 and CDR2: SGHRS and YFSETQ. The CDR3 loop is CASSSRGLPGTGELFF. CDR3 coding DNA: TGCGCCAGCAGCTCGAGGGGCCTCCCGGGCACCGGGGAGCTGTTTTTT.

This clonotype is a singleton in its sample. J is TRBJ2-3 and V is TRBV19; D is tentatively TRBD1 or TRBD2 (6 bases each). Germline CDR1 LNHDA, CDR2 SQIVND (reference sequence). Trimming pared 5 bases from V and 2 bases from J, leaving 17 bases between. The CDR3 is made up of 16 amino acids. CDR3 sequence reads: CASSGSARGDTDTQYF. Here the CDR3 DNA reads TGTGCCAGTAGTGGGTCCGCGAGGGGGGACACAGATACGCAGTATTTT.

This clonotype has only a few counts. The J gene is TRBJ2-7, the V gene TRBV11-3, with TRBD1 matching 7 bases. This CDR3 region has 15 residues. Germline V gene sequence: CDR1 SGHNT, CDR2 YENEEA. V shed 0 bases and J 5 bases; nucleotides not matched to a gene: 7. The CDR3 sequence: CASSLEGTAGHEQYF. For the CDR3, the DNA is TGTGCCAGCAGCTTAGAGGGGACAGCTGGCCACGAGCAGTACTTC.